Described below is a single T cell receptor beta chain sequence and its context. This sample was included in a study of cytomegalovirus exposure and HLA in healthy donors. Study-wide context: In a previous analysis, 110 million or so unique TCR beta sequences were found from roughly 180 million T cells.

The length of the CDR3 is 15 residues. With 1 base removed from V and 8 bases from J, the gap between germline ends came to 16 bases. Germline values: CDR1 MNHNY, CDR2 SVGAGI (reference sequence). Vbeta (60) and Jbeta (13) primers were used in the PCR. Sequencing was performed with immunoSEQ multiplex PCR; in TCRdb, only in-frame clones are kept and a portion is missing. The profile shows about 110,000 clones, approximately 83% of them singletons. The sequenced sample consisted of PBMCs. The gene calls are TRBV6-6 and TRBJ2-3; D perhaps matches TRBD2 (6 bases). The receptor was isolated from a man in his forties in good health and CMV-seronegative. The CDR3 loop is CASSYWGESAFTQYF. The CDR3 DNA reads TGTGCCAGCAGTTACTGGGGGGAAAGTGCTTTTACGCAGTATTTT.